This TCR beta chain is from a study of cytomegalovirus exposure and HLA in healthy donors. This CDR3 is built from 18 residues. The ends were cut back, 0 bases at V and 0 bases at J, with 15 bases in the middle. The germline CDR1 and CDR2 sequences are MDHEN and SYDVKM. The PCR employed 60 Vbeta primers together with 13 Jbeta primers. Method: immunoSEQ multiplex PCR; TCRdb's copy keeps in-frame clones and lacks some. The table includes 120,000 or so clones, over 75% detected once. Sequencing used PBMCs. The chain carries TRBV28 and TRBJ2-1; D remains ambiguous. The clonotype comes from a woman in her late teens or twenties in good health and CMV-seronegative. The CDR3 region has the DNA TGTGCCAGCAGTTTATGGGCGGCACCCCAGAGCTCCTACAATGAGCAGTTCTTC. Encoded protein: CASSLWAAPQSSYNEQFF.